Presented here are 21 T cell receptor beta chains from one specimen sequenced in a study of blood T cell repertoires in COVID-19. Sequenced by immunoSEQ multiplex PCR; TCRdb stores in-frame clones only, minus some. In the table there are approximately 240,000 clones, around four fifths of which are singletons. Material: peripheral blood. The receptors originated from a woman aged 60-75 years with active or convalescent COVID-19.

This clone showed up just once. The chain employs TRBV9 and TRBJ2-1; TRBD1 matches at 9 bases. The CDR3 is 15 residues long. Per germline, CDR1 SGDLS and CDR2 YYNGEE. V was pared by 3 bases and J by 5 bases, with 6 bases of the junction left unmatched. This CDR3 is CASSATGTGNNEQFF. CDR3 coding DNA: TGTGCCAGCAGCGCAACCGGGACAGGGAACAATGAGCAGTTCTTC.

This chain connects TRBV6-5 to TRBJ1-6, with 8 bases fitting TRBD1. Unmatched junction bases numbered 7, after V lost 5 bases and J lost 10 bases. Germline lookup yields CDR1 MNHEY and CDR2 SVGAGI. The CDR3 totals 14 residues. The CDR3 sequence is CASSPEGQGSPLHF. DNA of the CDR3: TGTGCCAGCAGTCCAGAAGGACAGGGCTCACCCCTCCACTTT.

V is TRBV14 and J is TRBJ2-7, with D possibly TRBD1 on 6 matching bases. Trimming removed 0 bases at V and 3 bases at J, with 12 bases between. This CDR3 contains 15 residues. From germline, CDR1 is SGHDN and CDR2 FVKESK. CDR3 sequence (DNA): TGTGCCAGCAGCCAAGATCGGTTACAGGGCTACGAGCAGTACTTC. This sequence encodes CASSQDRLQGYEQYF. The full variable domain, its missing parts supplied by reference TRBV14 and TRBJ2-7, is EAGVTQFPSHSVIEKGQTVTLRCDPISGHDNLYWYRRVMGKEIKFLLHFVKESKQDESGMPNNRFLAERTGGTYSTLKVQPAELEDSGVYFCASSQDRLQGYEQYFGPGTRLTVT.

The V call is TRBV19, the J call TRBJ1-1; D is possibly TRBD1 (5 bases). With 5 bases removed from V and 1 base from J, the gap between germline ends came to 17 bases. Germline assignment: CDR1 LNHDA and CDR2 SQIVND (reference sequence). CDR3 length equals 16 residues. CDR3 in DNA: TGTGCCAGTAGTCCAGCCCAGGGTCGAGGGAACACTGAAGCTTTCTTT. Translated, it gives CASSPAQGRGNTEAFF.

In DNA form, the CDR3 reads TGTGCCAGCGGGCCGCGGACTAGGGGCGAGCAGTACGTC. Its protein product is CASGPRTRGEQYV. V is TRBV2 and J is TRBJ2-7; TRBD2 matches 7 bases. Germline V CDR1 and CDR2: SNHLY, FYNNEI. CDR3 length: 13 residues. V lost 8 bases to trimming and J lost 6 bases; unmatched junction nucleotides: 10.

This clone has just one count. The CDR3 loop reads CASTQTSGAPGELFF. The DNA of the CDR3 is TGCGCCAGCACCCAAACTAGCGGGGCCCCCGGGGAGCTGTTTTTT. The V and J genes are TRBV5-1 and TRBJ2-2, with 10 bases fitting TRBD2. CDR3 length: 15 residues. After removal of 6 bases from V and 6 bases from J, the junction contained 8 bases not matched to a gene. Per germline, CDR1 SGHRS and CDR2 YFSETQ. The whole variable domain, filled in from reference TRBV5-1 and TRBJ2-2, reads KAGVTQTPRYLIKTRGQQVTLSCSPISGHRSVSWYQQTPGQGLQFLFEYFSETQRNKGNFPGRFSGRQFSNSRSEMNVSTLELGDSALYLCASTQTSGAPGELFFGEGSRLTVL.

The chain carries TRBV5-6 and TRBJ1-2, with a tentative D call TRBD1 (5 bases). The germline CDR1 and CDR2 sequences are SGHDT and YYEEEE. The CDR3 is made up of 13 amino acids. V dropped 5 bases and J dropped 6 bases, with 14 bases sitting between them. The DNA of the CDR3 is TGTGCCAGCAGATTCGGTGCCAGGGATGGCTACACCTTC. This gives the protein CASRFGARDGYTF.

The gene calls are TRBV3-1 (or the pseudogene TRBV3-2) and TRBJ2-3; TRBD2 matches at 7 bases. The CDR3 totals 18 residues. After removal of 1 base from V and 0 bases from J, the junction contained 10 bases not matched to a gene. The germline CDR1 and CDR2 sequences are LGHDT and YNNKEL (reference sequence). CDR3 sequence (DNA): TGTGCCAGCAGCCAAGGAATCGGGCGGGGGACTAGCACAGATACGCAGTATTTT. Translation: CASSQGIGRGTSTDTQYF.

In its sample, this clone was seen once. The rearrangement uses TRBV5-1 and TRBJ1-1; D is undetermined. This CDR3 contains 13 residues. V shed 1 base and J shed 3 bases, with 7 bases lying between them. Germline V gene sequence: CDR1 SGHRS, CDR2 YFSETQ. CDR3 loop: CASSLNPDTEAFF. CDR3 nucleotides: TGCGCCAGCAGCTTGAATCCGGACACTGAAGCTTTCTTT.

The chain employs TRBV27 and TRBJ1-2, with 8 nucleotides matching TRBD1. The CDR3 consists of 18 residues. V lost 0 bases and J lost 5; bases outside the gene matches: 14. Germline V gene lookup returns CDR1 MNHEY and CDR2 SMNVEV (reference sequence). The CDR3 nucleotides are TGTGCCAGCAGTTTATCGAGGATGTCAGGGGGCGAAGGGTATGGCTACACCTTC. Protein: CASSLSRMSGGEGYGYTF.

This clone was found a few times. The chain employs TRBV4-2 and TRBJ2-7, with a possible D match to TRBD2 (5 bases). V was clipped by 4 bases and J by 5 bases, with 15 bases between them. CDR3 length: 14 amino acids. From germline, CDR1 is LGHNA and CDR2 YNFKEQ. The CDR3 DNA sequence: TGTGCCAGCAGCCTAACCCCGGACTCGGACGAGCAGTACTTC. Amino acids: CASSLTPDSDEQYF.

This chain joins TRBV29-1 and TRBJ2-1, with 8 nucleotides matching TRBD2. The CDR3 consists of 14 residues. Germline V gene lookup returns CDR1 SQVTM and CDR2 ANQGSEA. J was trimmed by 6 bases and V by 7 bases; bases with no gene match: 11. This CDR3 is CSAQPPGTSNEQFF. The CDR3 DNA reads TGCAGCGCCCAACCTCCCGGGACTAGCAATGAGCAGTTCTTC.

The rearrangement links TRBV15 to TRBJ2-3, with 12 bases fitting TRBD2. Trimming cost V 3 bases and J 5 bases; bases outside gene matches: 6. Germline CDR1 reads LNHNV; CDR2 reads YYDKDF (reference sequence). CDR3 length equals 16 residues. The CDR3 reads CATSRSSGGVEDTQYF. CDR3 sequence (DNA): TGTGCCACCAGCAGGTCTAGCGGGGGGGTGGAAGATACGCAGTATTTT.

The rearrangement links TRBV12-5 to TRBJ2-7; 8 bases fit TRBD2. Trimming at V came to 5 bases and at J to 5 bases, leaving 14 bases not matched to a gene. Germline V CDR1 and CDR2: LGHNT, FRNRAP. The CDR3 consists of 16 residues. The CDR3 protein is CASGPSPGLDSHEQYF. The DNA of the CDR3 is TGTGCTAGTGGTCCGTCCCCGGGACTAGATTCCCACGAGCAGTACTTC.

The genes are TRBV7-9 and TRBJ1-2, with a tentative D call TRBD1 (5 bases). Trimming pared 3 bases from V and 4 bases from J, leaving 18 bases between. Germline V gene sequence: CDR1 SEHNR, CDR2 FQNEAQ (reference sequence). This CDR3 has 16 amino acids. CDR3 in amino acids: CASSFDTRGVFYGYTF. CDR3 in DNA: TGTGCCAGCAGCTTCGACACCCGGGGGGTGTTCTATGGCTACACCTTC.

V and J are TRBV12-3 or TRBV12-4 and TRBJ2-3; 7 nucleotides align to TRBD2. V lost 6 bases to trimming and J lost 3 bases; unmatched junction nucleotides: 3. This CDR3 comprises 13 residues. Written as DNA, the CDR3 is TGTGCCAGCAGAGCAGCGGGAACAGATACGCAGTATTTT. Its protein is CASRAAGTDTQYF.

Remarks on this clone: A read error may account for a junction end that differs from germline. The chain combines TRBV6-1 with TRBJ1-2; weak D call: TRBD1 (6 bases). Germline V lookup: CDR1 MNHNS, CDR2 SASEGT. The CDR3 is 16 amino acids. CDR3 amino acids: CASSEGLGTGPGLFAF. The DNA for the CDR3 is TGTGCCAGCAGTGAGGGGCTAGGAACAGGGCCCGGTCTTTTCGCCTTC.

CDR3 DNA: TGTGCCATCAGTGATCTTGGACAGGGCGATCAGCCCCAGCATTTT. Translated: CAISDLGQGDQPQHF. V and J are TRBV10-3 and TRBJ1-5; 8 bases are shared with TRBD1. This CDR3 has 15 amino acids. Looked up from germline, CDR1 is ENHRY and CDR2 is SYGVKD. Germline trimming cut 3 bases from V and 5 bases from J; bases unmatched to any gene: 6.

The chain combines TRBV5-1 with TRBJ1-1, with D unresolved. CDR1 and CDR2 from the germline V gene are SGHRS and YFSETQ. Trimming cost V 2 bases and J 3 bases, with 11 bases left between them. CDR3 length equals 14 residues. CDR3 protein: CASSFVTSDTEAFF. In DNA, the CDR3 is TGCGCCAGCAGCTTCGTGACATCGGACACTGAAGCTTTCTTT.

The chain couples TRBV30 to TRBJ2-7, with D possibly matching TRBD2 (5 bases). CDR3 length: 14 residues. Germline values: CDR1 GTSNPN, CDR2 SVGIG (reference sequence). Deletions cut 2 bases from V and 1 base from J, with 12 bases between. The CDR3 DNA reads TGTGCCTGGAGTAGTGGACGGGGATCCTACGAGCAGTACTTC. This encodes CAWSSGRGSYEQYF.

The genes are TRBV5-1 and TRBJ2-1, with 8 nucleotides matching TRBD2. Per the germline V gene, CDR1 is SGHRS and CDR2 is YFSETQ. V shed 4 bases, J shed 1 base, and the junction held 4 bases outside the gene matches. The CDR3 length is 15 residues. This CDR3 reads CASSPRGDSYNEQFF. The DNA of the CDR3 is TGCGCCAGCAGCCCGCGGGGGGATTCCTACAATGAGCAGTTCTTC.